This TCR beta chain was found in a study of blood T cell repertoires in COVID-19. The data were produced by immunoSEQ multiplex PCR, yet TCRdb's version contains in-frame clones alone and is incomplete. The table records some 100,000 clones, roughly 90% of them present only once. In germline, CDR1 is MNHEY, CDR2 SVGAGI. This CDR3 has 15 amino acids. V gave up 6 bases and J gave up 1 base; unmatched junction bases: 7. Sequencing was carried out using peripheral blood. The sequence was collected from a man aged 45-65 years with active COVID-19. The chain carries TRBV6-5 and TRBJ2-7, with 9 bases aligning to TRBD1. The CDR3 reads CASSRTGTGSYEQYF. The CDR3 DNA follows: TGTGCCAGCAGCAGGACCGGGACAGGGTCCTACGAGCAGTACTTC.